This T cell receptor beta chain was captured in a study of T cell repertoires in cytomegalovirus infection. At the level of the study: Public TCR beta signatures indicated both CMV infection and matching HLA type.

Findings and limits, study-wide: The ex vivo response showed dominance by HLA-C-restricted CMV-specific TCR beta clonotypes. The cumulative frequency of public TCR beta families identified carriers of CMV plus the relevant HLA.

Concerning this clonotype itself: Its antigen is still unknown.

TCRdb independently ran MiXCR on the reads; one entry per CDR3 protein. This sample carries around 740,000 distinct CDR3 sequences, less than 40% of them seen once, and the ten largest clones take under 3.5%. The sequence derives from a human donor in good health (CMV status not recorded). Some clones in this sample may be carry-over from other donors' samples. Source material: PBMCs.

CDR3 bases: TGTGCCAGCAGTTTTCTACGGGGGATAGATACGCAGTATTTT. Translated: CASSFLRGIDTQYF. The rearrangement joins TRBV27 to TRBJ2-3, with D perhaps matching TRBD2 (6 bases). The germline V and J ends were trimmed by 3 bases and 5 bases, with 12 bases remaining between them. The length of the CDR3 is 14 residues. Germline assignment: CDR1 MNHEY and CDR2 SMNVEV (reference sequence).